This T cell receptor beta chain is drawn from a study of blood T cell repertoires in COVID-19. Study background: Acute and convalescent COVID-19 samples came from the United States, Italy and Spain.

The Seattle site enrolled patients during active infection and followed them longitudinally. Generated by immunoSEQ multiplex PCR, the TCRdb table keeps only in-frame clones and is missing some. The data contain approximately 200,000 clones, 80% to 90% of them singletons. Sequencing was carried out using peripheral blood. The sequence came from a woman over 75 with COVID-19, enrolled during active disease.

The CDR3 is CASRYLTEAFF. CDR3 DNA sequence: TGTGCCAGCAGGTATTTGACAGAAGCTTTCTTT. This chain connects TRBV6-5 to TRBJ1-1; no clear D gene. The ends were cut back, 6 bases at V and 8 bases at J, with 10 bases in the middle. CDR1 is MNHEY, CDR2 SVGAGI, per germline. The CDR3 has 11 residues.